This T cell receptor beta chain was sequenced during a study of blood T cells in healthy people across ages (dated by TCRdb to between 2015 and 2016). In terms of the full investigation: Template switching captured roughly one uniquely barcoded TCR beta cDNA molecule per two T cells in model experiments. Age-related changes in TCR beta repertoire diversity were measured in the study by deep sequencing normalized with unique cDNA molecular identifiers. The donors were split into four age groups: young (average 16 years), middle-aged (39), aged (about 62) and long-lived (roughly 88). Donors of different ages were randomly distributed across sequencing lanes to avoid experimental bias. Two additional independent replicas of 1 million unique cDNA reads from the same blood draw were analyzed for two donors (one aged 18 to 29 and one aged 80 or older).

Counted from cysteine to phenylalanine, this CDR3 has 14 amino acids. The only DNA kept is the CDR3, 42 bases in frame from the first base. For this chain, trimming is 0 bases at the V end and 7 bases at the J end, and the number of junction bases without a gene match is 3. CDR1 and CDR2, per the germline V gene, are MGHRA and YSYEKL. Overall study outcomes, separate from this receptor: A strong correlation was found between observed TCR beta diversity and the percentage of naive T cells measured by flow cytometry. As age increased, observed TCR beta diversity per million T cells dropped in a roughly linear way, and a significant reduction was already evident by age about 40. Compared with the aged group, more naive CD4+ T cells, fewer expanded clones and increased TCR diversity were shown by the long-lived group, suggesting age selection. Conclusive comparison of naive and antigen-experienced compartments was prevented by the profiling of bulk unsorted PBMCs. Because donor CMV infection status was unknown, age-related changes in expanded clonotypes were potentially confounded. Estimates of total diversity based on one million sequenced T cells were regarded as lower bounds and as underestimates.

Library method: 5' RACE. The second PCR ran for roughly 6 to 11 cycles and used a J-beta primer mix along with a sample-barcoded 5' primer. A unique molecular identifier was introduced onto each TCR beta cDNA molecule by a template-switch 5' adaptor carrying 12 random nucleotides. Each sample yielded at least 2.5 million CDR3-containing paired-end reads. All of the RNA was converted into first-strand cDNA using the Mint cDNA synthesis kit, with a TRBC-specific oligonucleotide serving as the primer. Following uracil-DNA glycosylase treatment, all cDNA underwent a first 18-cycle PCR with the universal primers M1SS and BC2_uni_R. From the authors' description of their analysis: For normalization, 1 million high-quality reads, each with a distinct molecular identifier, were randomly selected from each sample. Reads with shared molecular identifiers were discarded instead of being binned into consensus sequences. MiTCR, run with a Q25 quality threshold and the strictest error-elimination algorithm, handled CDR3 identification, clonotype clustering and error correction. A nonparametric unseen species model with Euler transformation was used to estimate lower-bound total TCR beta diversity. The public reads were reanalyzed by TCRdb: fastp trimming at Q25, MiXCR alignment, in-frame beta chains only. Rows matching on CDR3 protein sequence are summarized as one entry with the most common DNA and genes. TCRdb's processing, not the authors' own work, is the source of the V and J calls. The sample contains fewer than 2,000,000 distinct CDR3 sequences, approximately 40% of them found a single time. About 23% of the sample is in the top ten clones.

On this clonotype itself: No antigen is known for it. No base-level quality is on record; no much larger clone is a single base apart.

The donors were about 40 Caucasian individuals from Russia, aged 6 to 90 years, who were systemically healthy. Around 9.7 milliliters of peripheral blood were collected from each donor into EDTA-treated Vacutainer tubes. Ficoll-Paque density-gradient centrifugation was used to isolate PBMCs, with at least 7 million per sample. Total RNA, at least 6 micrograms per sample, was extracted from PBMCs with Trizol reagent. The percentages of naive CD45RAhigh/CD27high T cells were determined by flow cytometry on a PBMC aliquot from every donor. Sample: blood. This clonotype originated in a human donor in good health. This receptor chain uses TRBV4-1 and TRBJ1-5; TRBD1 lines up with 7 middle nucleotides. The DNA reads TGCGCCAGCAGCCAAGATCCAGGGGGGCAGCCCCAGCATTTT. It translates as CASSQDPGGQPQHF.